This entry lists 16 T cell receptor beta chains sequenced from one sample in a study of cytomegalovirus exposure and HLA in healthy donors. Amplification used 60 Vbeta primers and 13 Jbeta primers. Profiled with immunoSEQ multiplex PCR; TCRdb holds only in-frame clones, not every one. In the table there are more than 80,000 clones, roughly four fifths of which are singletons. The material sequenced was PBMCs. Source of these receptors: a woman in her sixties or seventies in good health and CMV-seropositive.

CDR3 sequence: CASRLWGSNYGYTF. Here the CDR3 DNA reads TGTGCCAGCCGTCTTTGGGGCAGTAACTATGGCTACACCTTC. The chain uses TRBV6-5 and TRBJ1-2; perhaps TRBD1 as D (5 bases). The germline V gene has CDR1 MNHEY and CDR2 SVGAGI. CDR3 size: 14 residues. With 8 bases removed from V and 1 base from J, the gap between germline ends came to 14 bases.

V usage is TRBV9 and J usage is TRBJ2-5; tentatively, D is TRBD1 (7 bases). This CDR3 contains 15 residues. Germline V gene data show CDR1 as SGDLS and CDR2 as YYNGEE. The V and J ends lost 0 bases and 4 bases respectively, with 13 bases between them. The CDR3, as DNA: TGTGCCAGCAGCGTAGGTGACAGGGAGGCAGAGACCCAGTACTTC. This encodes CASSVGDREAETQYF.

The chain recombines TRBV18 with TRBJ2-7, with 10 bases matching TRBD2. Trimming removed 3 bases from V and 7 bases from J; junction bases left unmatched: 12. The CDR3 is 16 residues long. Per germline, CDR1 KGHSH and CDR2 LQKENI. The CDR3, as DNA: TGTGCCAGCTCACCTGCTTCTCAAGCGGGAGGGAGGGAGCAGTACTTC. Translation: CASSPASQAGGREQYF. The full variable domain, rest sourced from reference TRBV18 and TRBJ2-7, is NAGVMQNPRHLVRRRGQEARLRCSPMKGHSHVYWYRQLPEEGLKFMVYLQKENIIDESGMPKERFSAEFPKEGPSILRIQQVVRGDSAAYFCASSPASQAGGREQYFGPGTRLTVT.

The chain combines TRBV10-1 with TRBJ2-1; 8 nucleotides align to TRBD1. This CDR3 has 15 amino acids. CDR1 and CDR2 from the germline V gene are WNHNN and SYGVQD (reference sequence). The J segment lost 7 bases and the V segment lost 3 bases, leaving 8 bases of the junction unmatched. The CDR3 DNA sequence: TGCGCCAGCAGTGAAAGCAGGGGGCGGGCTAATGAGCAGTTCTTC. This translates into CASSESRGRANEQFF.

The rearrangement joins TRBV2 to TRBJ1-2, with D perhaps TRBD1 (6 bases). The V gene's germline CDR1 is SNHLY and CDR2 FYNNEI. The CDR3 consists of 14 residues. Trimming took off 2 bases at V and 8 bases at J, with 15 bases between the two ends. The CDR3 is CASSELQGVGGYTF. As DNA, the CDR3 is TGTGCCAGCAGTGAACTACAGGGAGTCGGAGGCTACACCTTC. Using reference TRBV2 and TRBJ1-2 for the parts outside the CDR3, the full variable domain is EPEVTQTPSHQVTQMGQEVILRCVPISNHLYFYWYRQILGQKVEFLVSFYNNEISEKSEIFDDQFSVERPDGSNFTLKIRSTKLEDSAMYFCASSELQGVGGYTFGSGTRLTVV.

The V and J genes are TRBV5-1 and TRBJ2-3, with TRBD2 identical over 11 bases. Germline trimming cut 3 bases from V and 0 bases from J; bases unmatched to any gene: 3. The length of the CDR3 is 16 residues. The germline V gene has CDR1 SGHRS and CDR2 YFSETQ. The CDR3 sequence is CASSYGLAGSTDTQYF. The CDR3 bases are TGCGCCAGCAGCTACGGACTAGCGGGTAGCACAGATACGCAGTATTTT. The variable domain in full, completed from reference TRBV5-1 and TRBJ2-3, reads KAGVTQTPRYLIKTRGQQVTLSCSPISGHRSVSWYQQTPGQGLQFLFEYFSETQRNKGNFPGRFSGRQFSNSRSEMNVSTLELGDSALYLCASSYGLAGSTDTQYFGPGTRLTVL.

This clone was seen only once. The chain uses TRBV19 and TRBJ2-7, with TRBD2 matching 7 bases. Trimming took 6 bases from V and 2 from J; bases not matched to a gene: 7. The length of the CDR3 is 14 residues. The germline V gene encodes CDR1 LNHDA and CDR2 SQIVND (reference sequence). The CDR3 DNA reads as TGTGCCAGTAGAGAGCGGGGAGCCCCCTACGAGCAGTACTTC. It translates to CASRERGAPYEQYF.

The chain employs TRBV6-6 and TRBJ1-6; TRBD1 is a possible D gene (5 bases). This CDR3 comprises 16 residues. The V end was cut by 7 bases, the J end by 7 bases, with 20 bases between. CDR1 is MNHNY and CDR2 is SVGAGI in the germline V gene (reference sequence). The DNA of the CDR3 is TGTGCCAGCATCGACACCGGGGGAGGAAGGAATTCACCCCTCCACTTT. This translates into CASIDTGGGRNSPLHF.

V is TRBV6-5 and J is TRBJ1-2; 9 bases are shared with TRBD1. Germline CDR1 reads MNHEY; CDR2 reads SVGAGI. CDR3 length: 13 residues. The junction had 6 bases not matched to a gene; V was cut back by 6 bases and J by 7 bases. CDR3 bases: TGTGCCAGCAGATTACAGGGGGCAGGTGGCTACACCTTC. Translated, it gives CASRLQGAGGYTF.

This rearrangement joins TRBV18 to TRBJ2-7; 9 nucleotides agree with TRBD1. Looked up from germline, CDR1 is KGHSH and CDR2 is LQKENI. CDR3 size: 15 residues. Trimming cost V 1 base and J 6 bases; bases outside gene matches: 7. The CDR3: CASSPQAGQGREQYF. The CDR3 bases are TGTGCCAGCTCACCACAGGCGGGACAGGGTCGCGAGCAGTACTTC.

The CDR3 DNA reads as TGCGCCAGCAGCCCCGCCCACGATAGCGGTTCCTACGAGCAGTACTTC. It specifies CASSPAHDSGSYEQYF. This chain links TRBV5-1 with TRBJ2-5; perhaps TRBD2 as D (6 bases). With the DNA end fitting TRBJ2-7 better, the J assignment may be wrong. Per germline, CDR1 SGHRS and CDR2 YFSETQ. CDR3 length: 16 amino acids.

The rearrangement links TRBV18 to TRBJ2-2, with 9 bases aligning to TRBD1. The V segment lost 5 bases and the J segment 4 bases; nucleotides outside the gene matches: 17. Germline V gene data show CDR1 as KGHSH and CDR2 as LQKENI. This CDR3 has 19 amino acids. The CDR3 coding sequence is TGTGCCAGCTCAGCACTCGGGACAGGGAGTGGTGGACTCACCGGGGAGCTGTTTTTT. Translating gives CASSALGTGSGGLTGELFF.

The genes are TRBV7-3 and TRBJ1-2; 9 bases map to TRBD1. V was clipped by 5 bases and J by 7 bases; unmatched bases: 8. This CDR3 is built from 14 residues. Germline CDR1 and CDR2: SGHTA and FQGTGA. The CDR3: CASSLVQGAGGYTF. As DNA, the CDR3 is TGTGCCAGCAGCCTAGTACAGGGGGCCGGTGGCTACACCTTC.

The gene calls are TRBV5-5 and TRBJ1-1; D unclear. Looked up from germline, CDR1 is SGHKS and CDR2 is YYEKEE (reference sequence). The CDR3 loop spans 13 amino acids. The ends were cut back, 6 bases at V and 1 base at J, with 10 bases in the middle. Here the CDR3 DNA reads TGTGCCAGCACCGGCCGAGGGAACACTGAAGCTTTCTTT. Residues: CASTGRGNTEAFF.

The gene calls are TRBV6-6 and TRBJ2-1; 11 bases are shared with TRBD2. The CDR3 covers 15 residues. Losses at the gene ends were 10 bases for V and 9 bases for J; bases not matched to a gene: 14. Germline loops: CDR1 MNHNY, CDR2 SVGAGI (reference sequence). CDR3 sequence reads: CAMGRGTSGGPEQFF. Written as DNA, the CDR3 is TGTGCCATGGGTAGAGGGACTAGCGGTGGACCTGAGCAGTTCTTC.

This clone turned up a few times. The CDR3 bases are TGCAGCGTTGGGGGCAGCAATCAGCCCCAGCATTTT. Translating it yields CSVGGSNQPQHF. The V call is TRBV29-1, the J call TRBJ1-5; D might be TRBD1 (5 bases). V shed 4 bases and J shed 1 base, with 5 bases lying between them. Germline V gene lookup returns CDR1 SQVTM and CDR2 ANQGSEA. CDR3 length equals 12 residues. The full variable domain, rest sourced from reference TRBV29-1 and TRBJ1-5, is SAVISQKPSRDICQRGTSLTIQCQVDSQVTMMFWYRQQPGQSLTLIATANQGSEATYESGFVIDKFPISRPNLTFSTLTVSNMSPEDSSIYLCSVGGSNQPQHFGDGTRLSIL.